Sequencing of this T cell receptor (beta chain) was carried out in a study of monozygotic twins with inflammatory bowel disease. The CDR3 contains 18 residues. Findings and caveats of the study: There was no way to distinguish the different T cell subtypes. Researchers report that IBD patients shared fewer clonotypes with others than healthy twins, especially amid disease activity.

Template switching introduced UMIs that contain a 6-nucleotide sample barcode. One entry per CDR3 protein, without DNA, is what TCRdb gives after re-calling the 5' RACE reads. The table for this sample gives more than 300,000 distinct CDR3 sequences. Turning to this clonotype: Its cognate antigen is unknown.

This clonotype was sampled from a human donor with ulcerative colitis or Crohn's disease, or a healthy co-twin of an affected twin (not recorded which). The sample was blood. The chain recombines TRBV21-1 with TRBJ1-3; as DNA is missing, the TRBD1 call by TCRdb cannot be tested. TRBV21-1 counts as a pseudogene. Here the CDR3 reads CASSKVTGTRGSGNTIYF.